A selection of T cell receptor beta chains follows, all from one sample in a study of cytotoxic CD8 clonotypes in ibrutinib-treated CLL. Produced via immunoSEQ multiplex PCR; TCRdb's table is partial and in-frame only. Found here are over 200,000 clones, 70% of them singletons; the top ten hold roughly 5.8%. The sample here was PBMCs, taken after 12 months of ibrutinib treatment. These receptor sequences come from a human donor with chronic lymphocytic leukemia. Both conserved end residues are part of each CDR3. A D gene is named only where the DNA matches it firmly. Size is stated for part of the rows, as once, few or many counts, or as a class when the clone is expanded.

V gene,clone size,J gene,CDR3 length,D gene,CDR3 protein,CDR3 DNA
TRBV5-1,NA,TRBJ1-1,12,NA,CASSLGQTEAFF,TGCGCCAGCAGCTTGGGACAGACTGAAGCTTTCTTT
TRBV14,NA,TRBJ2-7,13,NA,CASSQGSGYEQYF,TGTGCCAGCAGCCAAGGATCGGGGTACGAGCAGTACTTC
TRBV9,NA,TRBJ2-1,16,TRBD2,CASSVAPGGGWNEQFF,TGTGCCAGCAGCGTAGCCCCGGGAGGGGGTTGGAATGAGCAGTTCTTC
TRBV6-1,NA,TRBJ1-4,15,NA,CASRDARATNEKLFF,TGTGCCAGCAGGGACGCAAGGGCAACTAATGAAAAACTGTTTTTT
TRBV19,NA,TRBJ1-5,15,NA,CASSIGPQRSNPQHF,TGTGCCAGTAGTATAGGGCCACAGCGATCAAATCCCCAGCATTTT
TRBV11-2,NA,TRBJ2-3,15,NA,CASSSPGAPTDTQYF,TGTGCCAGCAGCTCCCCGGGGGCCCCCACAGATACGCAGTATTTT
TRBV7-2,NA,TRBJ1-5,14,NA,CASSLGGNNQPQHF,TGTGCCAGCAGCTTAGGTGGGAACAATCAGCCCCAGCATTTT
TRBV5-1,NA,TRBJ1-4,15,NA,CASSLTGATNEKLFF,TGCGCCAGCAGCTTAACGGGGGCAACTAATGAAAAACTGTTTTTT
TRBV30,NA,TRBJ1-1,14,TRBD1,CAWIEQGAGTEAFF,TGTGCCTGGATCGAACAGGGGGCAGGGACTGAAGCTTTCTTT
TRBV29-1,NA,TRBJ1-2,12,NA,CSGTGTAYGYTF,TGCAGCGGCACCGGGACGGCCTATGGCTACACCTTC
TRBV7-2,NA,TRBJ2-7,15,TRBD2,CASSSSSGRSYEQYF,TGTGCCAGCAGCTCATCTAGCGGGAGAAGCTACGAGCAGTACTTC
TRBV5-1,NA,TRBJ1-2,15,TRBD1,CASSWDPGQGDGYTF,TGCGCCAGCAGCTGGGACCCGGGACAGGGGGATGGCTACACCTTC
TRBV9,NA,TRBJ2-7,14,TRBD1,CASSVQGVSYEQYF,TGTGCCAGCAGCGTCCAGGGGGTCTCCTACGAGCAGTACTTC
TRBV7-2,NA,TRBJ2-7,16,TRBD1,CASSSSSGTGIYEQYF,TGTGCCAGCAGCTCGAGTTCCGGGACAGGTATTTACGAGCAGTACTTC
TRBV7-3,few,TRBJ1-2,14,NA,CASSTQEGDYGYTF,TGTGCCAGCAGCACGCAAGAGGGAGACTATGGCTACACCTTC
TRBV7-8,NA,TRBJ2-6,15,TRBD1,CASSGQGYGANVLTF,TGTGCCAGCAGTGGACAGGGGTATGGGGCCAACGTCCTGACTTTC
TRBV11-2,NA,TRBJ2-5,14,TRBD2,CASSFGTSGETQYF,TGTGCCAGCAGCTTCGGGACTAGCGGGGAGACCCAGTACTTC
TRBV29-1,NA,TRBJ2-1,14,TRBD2,CSAYSGGALNEQFF,TGCAGCGCCTACAGCGGGGGGGCTTTGAATGAGCAGTTCTTC
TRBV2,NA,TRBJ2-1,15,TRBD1,CASSQDRGSDNEQFF,TGTGCCAGCAGTCAGGACAGGGGGTCCGACAATGAGCAGTTCTTC
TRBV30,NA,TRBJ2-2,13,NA,CAWRQTFAGELFF,TGTGCCTGGAGGCAGACATTCGCCGGGGAGCTGTTTTTT
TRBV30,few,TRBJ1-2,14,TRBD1,CAWTRGLWYYGYTF,TGTGCCTGGACCAGGGGGCTTTGGTACTATGGCTACACCTTC
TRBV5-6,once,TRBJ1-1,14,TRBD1,CASSFDRGGYAAFF,TGTGCCAGCAGTTTCGACAGGGGTGGATACGCAGCTTTCTTT
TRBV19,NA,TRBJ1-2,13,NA,CASSEPGAYGYTF,TGTGCCAGTTCAGAACCGGGGGCCTATGGCTACACCTTC
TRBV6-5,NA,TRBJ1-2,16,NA,CASSFLPLTDDYGYTF,TGTGCCAGCAGTTTCTTGCCTCTGACCGATGACTATGGCTACACCTTC
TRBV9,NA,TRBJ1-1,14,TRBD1,CASSVQAGTGRAFF,TGTGCCAGCAGCGTTCAAGCCGGGACAGGGAGAGCTTTCTTT
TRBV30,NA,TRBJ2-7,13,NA,CAWSTQGSYEQYF,TGTGCCTGGAGCACACAGGGAAGCTACGAGCAGTACTTC
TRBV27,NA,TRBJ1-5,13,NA,CASSFGYSQPQHF,TGTGCCAGCAGTTTCGGATACTCCCAGCCCCAGCATTTT
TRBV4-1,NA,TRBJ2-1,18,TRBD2,CASSQGSGTSVTHNEQFF,TGCGCCAGCAGCCAAGGTTCGGGGACTAGCGTAACCCACAATGAGCAGTTCTTC